The sequence of this TCR beta chain was determined in a study of cytomegalovirus exposure and HLA in healthy donors. With 6 bases removed from V and 4 bases from J, the gap between germline ends came to 14 bases. CDR1 is MNHEY, CDR2 SMNVEV, per germline (reference sequence). The CDR3 contains 14 residues. PCR used 60 Vbeta primers and 13 Jbeta primers. Assay used: immunoSEQ multiplex PCR; TCRdb lists only in-frame clones, some missing. The repertoire holds 210,000 or so clones, with around 80% as singletons. The clonotype was recovered from a boy aged 5-17 years in good health and CMV-seronegative. The chain couples TRBV27 to TRBJ2-3; D is uncertain. The sequencing input was PBMCs. The CDR3 DNA sequence: TGTGCCAGCAGACTTTCCCCTCGGGCAGATACGCAGTATTTT. This codes for CASRLSPRADTQYF.